This paragraph covers one TCR beta chain sequence. With 8 bases clipped from V and 6 bases from J, the junction kept 3 bases outside the gene matches. This CDR3 spans 13 amino acids. The V gene's germline CDR1 is LNHNV and CDR2 YYDKDF (reference sequence). TCRdb reprocessed the RT-PCR reads with MiXCR, giving one entry per CDR3 protein. The table has around 170,000 distinct CDR3 sequences, approximately 24% seen once; the top ten hold 25% to 30%. These data come from a study of patients and donors after allogeneic stem cell transplantation. The receptor comes from a human donor who was either an allogeneic HSCT recipient or a stem cell or donor lymphocyte infusion donor (not recorded which). It is not recorded whose cells these are; they may come from a transplant donor. V and J are TRBV15 and TRBJ2-1, with TRBD2 matching over 11 bases. The sample taken for sequencing was blood, either unsorted or a sorted T cell fraction (not recorded which). CDR3 coding DNA: TGTGCCACCGAACTAGCGGGAGTCAATGAGCAGTTCTTC. It codes for CATELAGVNEQFF.